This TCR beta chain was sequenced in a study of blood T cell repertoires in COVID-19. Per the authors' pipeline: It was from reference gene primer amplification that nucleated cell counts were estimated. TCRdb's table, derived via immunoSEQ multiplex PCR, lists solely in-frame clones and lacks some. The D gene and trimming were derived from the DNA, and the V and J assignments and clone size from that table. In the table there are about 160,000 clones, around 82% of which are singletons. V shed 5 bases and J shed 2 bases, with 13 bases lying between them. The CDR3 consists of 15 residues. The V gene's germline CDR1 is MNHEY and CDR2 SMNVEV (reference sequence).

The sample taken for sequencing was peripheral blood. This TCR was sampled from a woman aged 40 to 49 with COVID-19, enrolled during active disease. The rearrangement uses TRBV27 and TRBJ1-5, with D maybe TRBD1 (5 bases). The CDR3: CASSLREGGNQPQHF. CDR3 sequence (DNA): TGTGCCAGCAGTCTAAGGGAAGGGGGCAATCAGCCCCAGCATTTT.